This entry describes one TCR beta chain. Its antigen remains unknown. Researchers ran the assay at a deep level. The protocol was immunoSEQ multiplex PCR, while the TCRdb copy is restricted to in-frame clones and leaves out a portion. Of about 820,000 clones detected, approximately 92% appear once; the ten largest clones hold 20% to 30%. This sample is drawn from a study of shared clonotypes between healthy human individuals. Study-level results: Generation probability values for non-shared clonotypes were lower than those for clonotypes shared by all four donors.

Naive CD8 cells comprised CD45RO-negative, CCR7-positively selected cells, excluding terminally differentiated effector memory CD45RA+ cells. Germline values: CDR1 SQVTM, CDR2 ANQGSEA. The CDR3 spans 15 residues. V shed 4 bases, J shed 3 bases, and the junction held 11 bases outside the gene matches. The J gene is TRBJ2-7, the V gene TRBV29-1, with 8 bases lining up with TRBD2. The TCR comes from a man between 25 and 39 years old in good health. Material: naive CD8+ T cells sorted from blood. The CDR3 nucleotides read TGCAGCGTTGGATTGCGGGAGGCCCGCTTCTACGAGCAGTACTTC. It yields the protein CSVGLREARFYEQYF.